This T cell receptor beta chain comes out of a study of cytomegalovirus exposure and HLA in healthy donors. Some clones are missing from TCRdb's copy, which holds only in-frame ones; the method was immunoSEQ multiplex PCR. The sample carries around 240,000 clones, roughly 89% recorded once. V dropped 5 bases and J dropped 0; count of bases not matched to a gene: 4. This CDR3 contains 15 residues. Germline V gives CDR1 SGHNT, CDR2 YENEEA. This clonotype originated in a woman younger than 30 in good health and CMV-seronegative. Sequenced material: PBMCs. This sequence joins TRBV11-3 and TRBJ2-3, with 8 nucleotides matching TRBD1. In DNA form, the CDR3 reads TGTGCCAGCAGCCCCCGGACAGGGAGCACAGATACGCAGTATTTT. Protein product: CASSPRTGSTDTQYF.